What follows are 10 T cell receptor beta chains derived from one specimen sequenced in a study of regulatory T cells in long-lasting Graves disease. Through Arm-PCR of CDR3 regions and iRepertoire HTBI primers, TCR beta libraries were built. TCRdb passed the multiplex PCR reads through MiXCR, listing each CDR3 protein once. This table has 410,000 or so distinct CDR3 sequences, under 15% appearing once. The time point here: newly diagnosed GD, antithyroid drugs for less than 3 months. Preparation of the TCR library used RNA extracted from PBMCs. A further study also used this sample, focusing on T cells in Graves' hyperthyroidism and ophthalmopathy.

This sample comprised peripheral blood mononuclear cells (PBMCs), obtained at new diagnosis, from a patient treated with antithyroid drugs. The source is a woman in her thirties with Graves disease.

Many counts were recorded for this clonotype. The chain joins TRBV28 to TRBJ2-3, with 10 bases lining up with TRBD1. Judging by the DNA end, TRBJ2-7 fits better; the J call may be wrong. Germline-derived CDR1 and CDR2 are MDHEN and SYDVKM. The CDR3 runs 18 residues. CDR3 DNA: TGTGCCAGCAGTAATTACCGGGACAGGGGTCAGGGTTCCTACGAGCAGTACTTC. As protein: CASSNYRDRGQGSYEQYF.

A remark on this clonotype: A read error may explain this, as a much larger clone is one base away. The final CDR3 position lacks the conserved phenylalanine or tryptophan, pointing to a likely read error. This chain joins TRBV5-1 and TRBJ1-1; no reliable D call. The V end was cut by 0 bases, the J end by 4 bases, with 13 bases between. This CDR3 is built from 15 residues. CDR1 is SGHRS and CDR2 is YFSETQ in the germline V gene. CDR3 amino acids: CASSLAWAKSTEAFV. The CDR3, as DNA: TGCGCCAGCAGCTTGGCCTGGGCCAAGAGCACTGAAGCTTTCGTT.

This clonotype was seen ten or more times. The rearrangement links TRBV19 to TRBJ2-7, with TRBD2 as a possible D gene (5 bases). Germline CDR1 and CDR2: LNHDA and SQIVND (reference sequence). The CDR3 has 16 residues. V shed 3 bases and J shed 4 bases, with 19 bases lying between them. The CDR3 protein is CASSMWAKEADYEQYF. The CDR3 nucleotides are TGTGCCAGTAGTATGTGGGCCAAGGAGGCTGATTACGAGCAGTACTTC. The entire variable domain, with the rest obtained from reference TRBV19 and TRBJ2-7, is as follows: DGGITQSPKYLFRKEGQNVTLSCEQNLNHDAMYWYRQDPGQGLRLIYYSQIVNDFQKGDIAEGYSVSREKKESFPLTVTSAQKNPTAFYLCASSMWAKEADYEQYFGPGTRLTVT.

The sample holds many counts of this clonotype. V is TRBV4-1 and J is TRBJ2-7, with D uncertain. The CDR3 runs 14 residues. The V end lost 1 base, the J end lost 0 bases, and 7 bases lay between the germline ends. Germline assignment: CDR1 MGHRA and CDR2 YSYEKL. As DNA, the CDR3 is TGCGCCAGCAGCCAAGTCGTGAACTCCTACGAGCAGTACTTC. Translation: CASSQVVNSYEQYF.

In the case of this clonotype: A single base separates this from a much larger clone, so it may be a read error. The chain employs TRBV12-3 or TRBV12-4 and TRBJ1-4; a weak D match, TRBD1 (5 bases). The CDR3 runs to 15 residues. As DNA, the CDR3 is TGTGCCAGCAGTTTTGACAGCAGGGTCGGTGAAAAACTGCTTTTT. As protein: CASSFDSRVGEKLLF.

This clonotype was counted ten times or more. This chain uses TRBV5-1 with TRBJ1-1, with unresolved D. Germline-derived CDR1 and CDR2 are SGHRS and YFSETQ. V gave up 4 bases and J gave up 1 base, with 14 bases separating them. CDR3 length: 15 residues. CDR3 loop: CASSTRQASNTEAFF. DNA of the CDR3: TGCGCCAGCAGCACGCGACAAGCTTCGAACACTGAAGCTTTCTTT. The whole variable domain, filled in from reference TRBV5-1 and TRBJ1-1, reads KAGVTQTPRYLIKTRGQQVTLSCSPISGHRSVSWYQQTPGQGLQFLFEYFSETQRNKGNFPGRFSGRQFSNSRSEMNVSTLELGDSALYLCASSTRQASNTEAFFGQGTRLTVV.

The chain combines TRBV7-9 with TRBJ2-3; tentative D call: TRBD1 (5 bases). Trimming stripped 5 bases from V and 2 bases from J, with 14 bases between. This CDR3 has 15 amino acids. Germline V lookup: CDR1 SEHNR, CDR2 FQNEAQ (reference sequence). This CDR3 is CASSPARQLTDTQYF. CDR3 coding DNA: TGTGCCAGCAGCCCCGCAAGACAGCTCACAGATACGCAGTATTTT.

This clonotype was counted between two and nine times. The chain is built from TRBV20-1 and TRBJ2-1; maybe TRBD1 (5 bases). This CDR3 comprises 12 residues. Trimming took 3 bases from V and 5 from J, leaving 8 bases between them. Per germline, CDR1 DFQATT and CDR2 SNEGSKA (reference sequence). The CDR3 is CSARDIDNEQFF. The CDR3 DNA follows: TGCAGTGCTAGGGACATTGACAATGAGCAGTTCTTC.

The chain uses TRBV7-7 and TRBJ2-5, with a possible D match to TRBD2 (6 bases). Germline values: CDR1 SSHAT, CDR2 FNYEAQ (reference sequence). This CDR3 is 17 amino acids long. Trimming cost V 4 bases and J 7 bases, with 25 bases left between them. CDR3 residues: CASSSWFGDGRRVTQYF. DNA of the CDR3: TGTGCCAGCAGCTCCTGGTTTGGAGATGGGAGGAGGGTGACCCAGTACTTC.

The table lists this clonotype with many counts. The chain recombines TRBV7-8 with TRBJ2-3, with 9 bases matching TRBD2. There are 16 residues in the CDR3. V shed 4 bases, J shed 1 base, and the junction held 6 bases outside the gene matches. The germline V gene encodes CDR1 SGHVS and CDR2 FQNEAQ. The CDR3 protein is CASSSHLAGGTDTQYF. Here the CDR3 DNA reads TGTGCCAGCAGCTCCCATTTAGCGGGGGGCACAGATACGCAGTATTTT.